This TCR beta chain derives from a study of OX40 agonist ivuxolimab in advanced cancers. Only in-frame clones appear in the TCRdb table, and some are missing; sequencing was by immunoSEQ multiplex PCR. The profile shows about 82,000 clones, 86% of them singletons. Germline CDR1 SGDLS, CDR2 YYNGEE. Trimming pared 2 bases from V and 5 bases from J, leaving 8 bases between. The CDR3 is 13 residues long. V and J are TRBV9 and TRBJ2-1; D is ambiguous. Material: CD4+ or CD8+ T cells sorted from blood, obtained in a trial of the OX40 agonist ivuxolimab. The TCR comes from an adult with an advanced solid tumor such as melanoma, head and neck, liver or kidney cancer. Written as DNA, the CDR3 is TGTGCCAGCAGCGTGCGGCTGGACAATGAGCAGTTCTTC. Translation gives CASSVRLDNEQFF.